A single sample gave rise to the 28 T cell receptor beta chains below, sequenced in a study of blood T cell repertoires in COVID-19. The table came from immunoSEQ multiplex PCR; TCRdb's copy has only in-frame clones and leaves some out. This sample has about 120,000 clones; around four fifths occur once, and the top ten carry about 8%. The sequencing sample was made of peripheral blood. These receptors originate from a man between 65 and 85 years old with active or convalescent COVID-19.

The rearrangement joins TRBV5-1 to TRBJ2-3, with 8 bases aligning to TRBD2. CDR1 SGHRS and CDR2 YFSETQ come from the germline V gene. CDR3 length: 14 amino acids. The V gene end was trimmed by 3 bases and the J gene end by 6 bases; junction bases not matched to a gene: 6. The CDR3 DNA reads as TGCGCCAGCAGCTCAGTAGCGGGGTCCGATACGCAGTATTTT. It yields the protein CASSSVAGSDTQYF.

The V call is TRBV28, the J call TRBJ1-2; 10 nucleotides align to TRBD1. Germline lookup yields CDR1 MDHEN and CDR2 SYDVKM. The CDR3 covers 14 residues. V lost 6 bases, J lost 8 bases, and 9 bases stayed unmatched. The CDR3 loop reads CASRGAGTGVGYTF. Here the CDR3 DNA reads TGTGCCAGCAGGGGAGCAGGGACAGGGGTCGGCTACACCTTC.

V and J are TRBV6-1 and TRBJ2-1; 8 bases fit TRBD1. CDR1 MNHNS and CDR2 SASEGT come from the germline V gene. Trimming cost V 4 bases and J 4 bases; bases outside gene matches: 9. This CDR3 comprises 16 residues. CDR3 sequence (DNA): TGTGCCAGCAGTGGGGGACAGGCCATCTCTTACAATGAGCAGTTCTTC. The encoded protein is CASSGGQAISYNEQFF.

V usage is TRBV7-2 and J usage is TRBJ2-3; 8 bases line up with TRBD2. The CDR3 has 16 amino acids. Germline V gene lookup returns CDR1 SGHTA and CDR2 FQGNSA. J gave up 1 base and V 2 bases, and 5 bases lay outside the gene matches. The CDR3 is CASSLREGGGTDTQYF. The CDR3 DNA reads TGTGCCAGCAGCTTACGGGAGGGGGGAGGCACAGATACGCAGTATTTT.

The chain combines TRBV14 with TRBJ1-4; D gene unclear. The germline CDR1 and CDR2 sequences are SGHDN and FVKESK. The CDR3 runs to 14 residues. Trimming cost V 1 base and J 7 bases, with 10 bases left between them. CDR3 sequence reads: CASSQVGGFEKLFF. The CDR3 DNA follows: TGTGCCAGCAGCCAAGTTGGAGGGTTTGAAAAACTGTTTTTT.

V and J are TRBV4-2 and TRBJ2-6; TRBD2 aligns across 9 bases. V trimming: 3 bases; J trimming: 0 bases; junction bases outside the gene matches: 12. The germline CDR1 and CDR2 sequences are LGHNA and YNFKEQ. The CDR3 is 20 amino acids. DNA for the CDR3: TGTGCCAGCAGCCATTCCCGAATAGCGGGGGCCTCCTCTGGGGCCAACGTCCTGACTTTC. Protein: CASSHSRIAGASSGANVLTF.

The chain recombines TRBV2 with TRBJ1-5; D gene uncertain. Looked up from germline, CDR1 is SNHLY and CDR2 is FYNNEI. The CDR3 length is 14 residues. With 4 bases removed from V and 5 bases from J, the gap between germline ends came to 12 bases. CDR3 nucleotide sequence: TGTGCCAGCAGTGTTGCAGGTCAAGATCAGCCCCAGCATTTT. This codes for CASSVAGQDQPQHF.

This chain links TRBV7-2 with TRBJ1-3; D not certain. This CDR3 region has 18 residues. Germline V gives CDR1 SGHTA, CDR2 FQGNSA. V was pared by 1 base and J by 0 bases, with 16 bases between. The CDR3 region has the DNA TGTGCCAGCAGCTTAGTCCCCGGAGCAGTTGTCTCTGGAAACACCATATATTTT. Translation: CASSLVPGAVVSGNTIYF.

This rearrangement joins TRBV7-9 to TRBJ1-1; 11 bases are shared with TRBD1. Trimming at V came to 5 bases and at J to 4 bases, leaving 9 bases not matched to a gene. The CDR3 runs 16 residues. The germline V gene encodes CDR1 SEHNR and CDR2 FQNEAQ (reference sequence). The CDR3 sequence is CASSPRTGQGGTEAFF. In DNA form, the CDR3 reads TGTGCCAGCAGCCCCAGGACGGGACAGGGGGGCACTGAAGCTTTCTTT.

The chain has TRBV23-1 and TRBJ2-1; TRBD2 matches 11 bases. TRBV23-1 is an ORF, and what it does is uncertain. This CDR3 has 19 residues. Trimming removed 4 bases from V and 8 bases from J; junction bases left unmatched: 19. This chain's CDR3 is CASSRRDTNTSGRTDEQFF. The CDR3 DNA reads TGCGCCAGCAGTCGCCGGGACACGAATACTAGCGGGAGAACGGATGAGCAGTTCTTC.

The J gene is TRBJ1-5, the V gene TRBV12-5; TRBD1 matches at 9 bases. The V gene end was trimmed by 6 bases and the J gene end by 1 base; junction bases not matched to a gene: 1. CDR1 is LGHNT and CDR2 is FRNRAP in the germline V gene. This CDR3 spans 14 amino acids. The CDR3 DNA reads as TGTGCTAGTGGGGGACAGGGAAGCAATCAGCCCCAGCATTTT. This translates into CASGGQGSNQPQHF.

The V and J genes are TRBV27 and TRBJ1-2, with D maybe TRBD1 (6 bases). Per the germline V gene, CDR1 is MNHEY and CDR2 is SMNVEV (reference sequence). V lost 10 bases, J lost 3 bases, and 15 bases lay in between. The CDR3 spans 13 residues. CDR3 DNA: TGTGCCACTCGACAGGATCCCTACTATGGCTACACCTTC. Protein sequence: CATRQDPYYGYTF.

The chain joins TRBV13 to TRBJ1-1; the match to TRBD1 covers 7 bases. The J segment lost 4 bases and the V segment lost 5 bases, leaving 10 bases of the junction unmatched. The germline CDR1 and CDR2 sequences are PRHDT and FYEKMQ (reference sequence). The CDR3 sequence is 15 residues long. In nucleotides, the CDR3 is TGTGCCAGCAGCCCGAACAGGGGTGTCGGCACTGAAGCTTTCTTT. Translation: CASSPNRGVGTEAFF.

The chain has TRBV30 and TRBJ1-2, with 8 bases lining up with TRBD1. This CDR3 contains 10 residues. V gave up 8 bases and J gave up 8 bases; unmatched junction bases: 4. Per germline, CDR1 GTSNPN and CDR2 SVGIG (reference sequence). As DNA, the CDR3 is TGTGCCACTCCAGGGGGCGGCTACACCTTC. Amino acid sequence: CATPGGGYTF.

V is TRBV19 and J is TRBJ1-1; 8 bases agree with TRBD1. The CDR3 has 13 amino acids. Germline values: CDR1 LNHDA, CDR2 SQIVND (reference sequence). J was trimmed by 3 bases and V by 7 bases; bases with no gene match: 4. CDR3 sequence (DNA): TGTGCCAGTACTTACAGGGGGTACACTGAAGCTTTCTTT. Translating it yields CASTYRGYTEAFF.

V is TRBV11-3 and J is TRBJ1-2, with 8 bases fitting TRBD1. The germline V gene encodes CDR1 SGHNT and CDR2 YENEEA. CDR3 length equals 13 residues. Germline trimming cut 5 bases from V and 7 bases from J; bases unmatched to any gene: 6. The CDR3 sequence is CASSPTGAGGYTF. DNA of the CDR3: TGTGCCAGCAGCCCGACAGGGGCGGGTGGCTACACCTTC.

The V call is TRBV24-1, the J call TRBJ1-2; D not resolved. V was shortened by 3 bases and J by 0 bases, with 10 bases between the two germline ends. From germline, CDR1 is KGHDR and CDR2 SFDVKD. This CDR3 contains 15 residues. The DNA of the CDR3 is TGTGCCACCAGTGATGGGCCGCCCGCTAACTATGGCTACACCTTC. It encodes CATSDGPPANYGYTF.

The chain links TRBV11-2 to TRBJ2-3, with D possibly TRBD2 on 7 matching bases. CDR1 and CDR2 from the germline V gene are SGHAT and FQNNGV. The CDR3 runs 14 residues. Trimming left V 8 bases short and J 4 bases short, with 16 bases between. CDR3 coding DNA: TGTGCCAGCCCAGGGGAGGGAGGGGCAGATACGCAGTATTTT. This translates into CASPGEGGADTQYF.

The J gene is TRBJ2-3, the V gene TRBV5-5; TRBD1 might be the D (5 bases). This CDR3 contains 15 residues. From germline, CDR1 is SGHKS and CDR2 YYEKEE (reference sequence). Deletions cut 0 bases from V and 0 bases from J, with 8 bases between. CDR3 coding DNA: TGTGCCAGCAGCTTGGGACAGATAAGCACAGATACGCAGTATTTT. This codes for CASSLGQISTDTQYF.

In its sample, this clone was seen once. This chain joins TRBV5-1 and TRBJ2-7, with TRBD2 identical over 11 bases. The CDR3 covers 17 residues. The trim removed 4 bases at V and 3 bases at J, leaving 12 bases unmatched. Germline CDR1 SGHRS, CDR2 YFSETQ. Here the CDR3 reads CASSIAPTSGGYYEQYF. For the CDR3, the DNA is TGCGCCAGCAGCATAGCACCAACTAGCGGGGGTTACTACGAGCAGTACTTC.

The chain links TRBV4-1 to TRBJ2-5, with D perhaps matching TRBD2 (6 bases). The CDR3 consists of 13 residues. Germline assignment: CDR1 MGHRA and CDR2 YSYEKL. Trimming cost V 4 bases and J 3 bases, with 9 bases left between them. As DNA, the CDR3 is TGCGCCAGCAGCCTTAGACTAGAAGAGACCCAGTACTTC. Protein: CASSLRLEETQYF.

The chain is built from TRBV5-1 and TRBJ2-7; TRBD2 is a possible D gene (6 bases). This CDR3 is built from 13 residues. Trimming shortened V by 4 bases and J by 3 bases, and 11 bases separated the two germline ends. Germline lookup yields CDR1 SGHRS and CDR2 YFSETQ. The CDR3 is CASSVGTFYEQYF. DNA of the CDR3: TGCGCCAGCAGCGTCGGGACTTTCTACGAGCAGTACTTC.

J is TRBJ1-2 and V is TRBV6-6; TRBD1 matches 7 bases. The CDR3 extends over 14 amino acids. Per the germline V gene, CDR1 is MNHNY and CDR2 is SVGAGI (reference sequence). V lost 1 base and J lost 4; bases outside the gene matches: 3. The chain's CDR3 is CASSYFRDSYGYTF. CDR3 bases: TGTGCCAGCAGTTACTTCCGGGACAGCTATGGCTACACCTTC.

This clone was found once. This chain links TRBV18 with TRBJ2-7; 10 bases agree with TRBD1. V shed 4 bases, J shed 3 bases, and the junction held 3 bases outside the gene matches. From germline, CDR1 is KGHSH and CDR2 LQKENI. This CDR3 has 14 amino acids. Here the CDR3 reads CASSQTGGNYEQYF. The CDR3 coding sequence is TGTGCCAGCTCACAGACAGGGGGCAACTACGAGCAGTACTTC.

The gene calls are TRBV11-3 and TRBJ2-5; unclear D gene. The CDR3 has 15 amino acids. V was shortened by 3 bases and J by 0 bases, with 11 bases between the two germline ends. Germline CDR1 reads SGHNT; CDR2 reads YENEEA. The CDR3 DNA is TGTGCCAGCAGCTTCGCCCGCGGAGACCAAGAGACCCAGTACTTC. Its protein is CASSFARGDQETQYF.

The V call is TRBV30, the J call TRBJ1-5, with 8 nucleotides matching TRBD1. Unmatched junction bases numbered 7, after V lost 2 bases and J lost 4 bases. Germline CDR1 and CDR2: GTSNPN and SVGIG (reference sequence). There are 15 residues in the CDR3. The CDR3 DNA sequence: TGTGCCTGGAGTCAAGGACAGGGAAAGAATCAGCCCCAGCATTTT. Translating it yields CAWSQGQGKNQPQHF.

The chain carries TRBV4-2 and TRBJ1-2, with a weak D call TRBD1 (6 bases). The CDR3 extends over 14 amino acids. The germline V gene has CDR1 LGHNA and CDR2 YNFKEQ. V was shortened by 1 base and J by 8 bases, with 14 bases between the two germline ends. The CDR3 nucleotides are TGTGCCAGCAGCCAAGCAGCAGGGGAAAGAGGCTACACCTTC. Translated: CASSQAAGERGYTF.

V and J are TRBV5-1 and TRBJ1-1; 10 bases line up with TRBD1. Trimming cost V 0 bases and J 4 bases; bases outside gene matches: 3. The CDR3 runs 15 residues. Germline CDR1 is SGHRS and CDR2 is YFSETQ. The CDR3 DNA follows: TGCGCCAGCAGCTTGGGACAGGGGGCTGGCACTGAAGCTTTCTTT. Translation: CASSLGQGAGTEAFF.